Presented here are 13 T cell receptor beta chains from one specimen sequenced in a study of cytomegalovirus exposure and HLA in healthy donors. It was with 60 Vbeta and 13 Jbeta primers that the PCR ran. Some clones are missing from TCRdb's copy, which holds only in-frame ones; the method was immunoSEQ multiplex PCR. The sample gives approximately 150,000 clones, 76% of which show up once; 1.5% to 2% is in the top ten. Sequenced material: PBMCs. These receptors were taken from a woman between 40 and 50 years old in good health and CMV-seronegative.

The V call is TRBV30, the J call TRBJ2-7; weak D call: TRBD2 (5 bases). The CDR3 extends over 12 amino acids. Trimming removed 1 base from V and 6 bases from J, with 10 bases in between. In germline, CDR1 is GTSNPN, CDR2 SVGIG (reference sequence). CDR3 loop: CAWSAPSGEQYF. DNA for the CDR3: TGTGCCTGGAGTGCGCCCAGCGGCGAGCAGTACTTC.

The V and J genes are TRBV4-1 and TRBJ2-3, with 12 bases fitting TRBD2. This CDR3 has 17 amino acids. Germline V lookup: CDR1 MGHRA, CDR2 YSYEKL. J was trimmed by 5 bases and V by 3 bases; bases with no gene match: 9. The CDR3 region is CASSQDWTSGDVDTQYF. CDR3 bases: TGCGCCAGCAGCCAGGATTGGACTAGCGGGGACGTAGATACGCAGTATTTT.

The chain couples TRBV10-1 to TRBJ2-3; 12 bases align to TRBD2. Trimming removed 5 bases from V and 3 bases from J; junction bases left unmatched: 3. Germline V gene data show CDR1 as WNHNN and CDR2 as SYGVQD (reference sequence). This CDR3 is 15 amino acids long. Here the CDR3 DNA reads TGCGCCAGCAGTCTCGGACTAGCGGGAACAGATACGCAGTATTTT. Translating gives CASSLGLAGTDTQYF.

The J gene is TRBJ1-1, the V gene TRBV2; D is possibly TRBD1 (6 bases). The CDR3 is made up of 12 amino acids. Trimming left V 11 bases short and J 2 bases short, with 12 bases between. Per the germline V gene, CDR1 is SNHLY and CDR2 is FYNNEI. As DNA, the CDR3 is TGTGCCGGACACAGGGATAACACTGAAGCTTTCTTT. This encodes CAGHRDNTEAFF.

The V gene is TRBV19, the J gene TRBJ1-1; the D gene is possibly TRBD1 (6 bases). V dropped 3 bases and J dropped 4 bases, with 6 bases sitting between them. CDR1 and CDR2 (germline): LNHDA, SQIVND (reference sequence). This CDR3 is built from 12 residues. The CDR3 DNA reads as TGTGCCAGTAGTATGGACAGCACTGAAGCTTTCTTT. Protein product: CASSMDSTEAFF.

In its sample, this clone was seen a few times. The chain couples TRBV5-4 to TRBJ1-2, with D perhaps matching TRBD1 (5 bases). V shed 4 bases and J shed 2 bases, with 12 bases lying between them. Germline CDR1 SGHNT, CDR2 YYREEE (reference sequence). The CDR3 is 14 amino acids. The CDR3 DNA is TGTGCCAGCAGCGGACGGACACTGAACTATGGCTACACCTTC. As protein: CASSGRTLNYGYTF.

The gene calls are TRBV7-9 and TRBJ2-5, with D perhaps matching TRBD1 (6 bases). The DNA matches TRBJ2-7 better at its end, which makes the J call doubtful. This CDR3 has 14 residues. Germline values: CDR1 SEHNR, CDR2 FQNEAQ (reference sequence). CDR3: CASSLVGGTYEQYF. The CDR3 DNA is TGTGCCAGCAGCTTAGTAGGGGGTACCTACGAGCAGTACTTC.

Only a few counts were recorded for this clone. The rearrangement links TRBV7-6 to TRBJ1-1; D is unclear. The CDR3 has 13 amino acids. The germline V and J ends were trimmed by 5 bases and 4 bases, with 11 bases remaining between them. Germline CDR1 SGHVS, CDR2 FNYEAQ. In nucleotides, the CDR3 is TGTGCCAGCAGCCGGACTCCCGGCACTGAAGCTTTCTTT. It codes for CASSRTPGTEAFF.

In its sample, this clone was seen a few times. The CDR3 DNA sequence: TGCAGCGTTGTGGACAGGGGTGAAAAACTGTTTTTT. Protein product: CSVVDRGEKLFF. V gene TRBV29-1 combines with J gene TRBJ1-4, with 9 bases aligning to TRBD1. Germline lookup yields CDR1 SQVTM and CDR2 ANQGSEA. V dropped 4 bases and J dropped 7; count of bases not matched to a gene: 1. The CDR3 has 12 amino acids.

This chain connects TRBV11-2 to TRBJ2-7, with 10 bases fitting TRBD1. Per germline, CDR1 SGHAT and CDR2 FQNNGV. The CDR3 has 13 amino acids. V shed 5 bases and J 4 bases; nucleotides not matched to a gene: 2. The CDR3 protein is CASSEDRGYEQYF. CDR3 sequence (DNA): TGTGCCAGCAGCGAGGACAGGGGGTACGAGCAGTACTTC. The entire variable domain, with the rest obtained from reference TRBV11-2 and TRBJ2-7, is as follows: EAGVAQSPRYKIIEKRQSVAFWCNPISGHATLYWYQQILGQGPKLLIQFQNNGVVDDSQLPKDRFSAERLKGVDSTLKIQPAKLEDSAVYLCASSEDRGYEQYFGPGTRLTVT.

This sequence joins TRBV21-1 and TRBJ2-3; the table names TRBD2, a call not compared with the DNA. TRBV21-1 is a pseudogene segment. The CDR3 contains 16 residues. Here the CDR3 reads CASTKTSGPSTDTQYF. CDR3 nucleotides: TGTGCCAGCACCAAAACTAGCGGACCTAGCACAGATACGCAGTATTTT.

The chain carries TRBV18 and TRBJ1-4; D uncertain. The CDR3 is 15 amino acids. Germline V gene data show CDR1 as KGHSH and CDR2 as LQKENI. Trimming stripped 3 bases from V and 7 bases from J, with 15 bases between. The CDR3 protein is CASSPLPRPGEKLFF. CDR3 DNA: TGTGCCAGCTCACCTCTACCCCGGCCGGGTGAAAAACTGTTTTTT.

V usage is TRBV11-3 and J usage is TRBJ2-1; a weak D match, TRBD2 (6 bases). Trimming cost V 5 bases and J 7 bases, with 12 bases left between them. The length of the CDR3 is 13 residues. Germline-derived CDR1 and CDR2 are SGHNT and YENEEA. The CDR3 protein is CASSLAGRNEQFF. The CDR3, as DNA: TGTGCCAGCAGCCTGGCGGGGAGGAATGAGCAGTTCTTC.